The 30 T cell receptor beta chains listed next were all sequenced from one sample in a study of blood T cell repertoires in COVID-19. Data came from immunoSEQ multiplex PCR; TCRdb stores just in-frame clones and leaves some out. The repertoire holds fewer than 200,000 clones, with around 80% as singletons. Source material: peripheral blood. Source of these receptors: a man in his 70s with active or convalescent COVID-19.

The chain couples TRBV27 to TRBJ2-7; D is ambiguous. V gave up 3 bases and J gave up 0 bases, with 9 bases separating them. The CDR3 totals 14 residues. Germline CDR1 reads MNHEY; CDR2 reads SMNVEV (reference sequence). The CDR3 loop is CASSLGTNSYEQYF. The CDR3 DNA follows: TGTGCCAGCAGTTTGGGCACCAACTCCTACGAGCAGTACTTC.

V gene TRBV28 combines with J gene TRBJ1-3; 8 bases align to TRBD1. There are 16 residues in the CDR3. The V gene end was trimmed by 5 bases and the J gene end by 3 bases; junction bases not matched to a gene: 9. Germline CDR1 MDHEN, CDR2 SYDVKM. CDR3 nucleotide sequence: TGTGCCAGCAGTCTCGTGACAGGGGCTGGTGGAAACACCATATATTTT. It encodes CASSLVTGAGGNTIYF. Full variable domain (outside the CDR3, taken from reference TRBV28 and TRBJ1-3): DVKVTQSSRYLVKRTGEKVFLECVQDMDHENMFWYRQDPGLGLRLIYFSYDVKMKEKGDIPEGYSVSREKKERFSLILESASTNQTSMYLCASSLVTGAGGNTIYFGEGSWLTVV.

The V and J genes are TRBV6-1 and TRBJ1-4; 11 bases line up with TRBD1. The CDR3 is 15 residues long. V dropped 6 bases and J dropped 8; count of bases not matched to a gene: 8. Per germline, CDR1 MNHNS and CDR2 SASEGT. In DNA, the CDR3 is TGTGCCAGCAGCATCCCGGGACAGGGGGACGAAAAACTGTTTTTT. Encoded protein: CASSIPGQGDEKLFF.

This chain uses TRBV7-2 with TRBJ2-5; perhaps TRBD1 as D (6 bases). CDR1 is SGHTA and CDR2 is FQGNSA in the germline V gene. V lost 1 base, J lost 2 bases, and 11 bases lay in between. The CDR3 runs 15 residues. The CDR3 DNA sequence: TGTGCCAGCAGCTTAGGAGCAGGGGCGCAAGAGACCCAGTACTTC. This gives the protein CASSLGAGAQETQYF.

The V gene is TRBV10-3, the J gene TRBJ2-5, with TRBD1 matching 7 bases. Germline values: CDR1 ENHRY, CDR2 SYGVKD. V was pared by 5 bases and J by 3 bases, with 9 bases of the junction left unmatched. The length of the CDR3 is 15 residues. CDR3 region: CAISRTGVAEETQYF. CDR3 nucleotide sequence: TGTGCCATCAGTAGGACAGGTGTAGCCGAAGAGACCCAGTACTTC.

As for this clone: The same CDR3 also results from other DNA sequences found in this sample. V and J are TRBV21-1 and TRBJ1-2. TRBV21-1 constitutes a pseudogene. CDR3 length equals 14 residues. CDR3: CASSKAVPPYGYTF. As DNA, the CDR3 is TGTGCCAGCAGCAAAGCCGTCCCTCCTTATGGCTACACCTTC.

A remark on this clone: One end of the junction does not line up with germline, which may come from a read error. V usage is TRBV2 and J usage is TRBJ2-1, with TRBD2 matching 7 bases. The CDR3 is 17 residues long. Germline V gives CDR1 SNHLY, CDR2 FYNNEI. CDR3 sequence reads: CASSPPLGGVRDKEQFF. The CDR3 region has the DNA TGTGCCAGCAGTCCCCCCTTGGGAGGGGTTCGAGACAAAGAGCAGTTCTTC.

V gene TRBV10-3 combines with J gene TRBJ2-2, with TRBD2 identical over 10 bases. The CDR3 length is 16 residues. Germline trimming cut 0 bases from V and 5 bases from J; bases unmatched to any gene: 3. CDR1 is ENHRY, CDR2 SYGVKD, per germline. The chain's CDR3 is CAISESAGGETGELFF. The DNA for the CDR3 is TGTGCCATCAGTGAGTCAGCGGGAGGGGAAACCGGGGAGCTGTTTTTT.

The chain carries TRBV18 and TRBJ1-1; 12 bases line up with TRBD1. This CDR3 comprises 17 residues. Trimming at V came to 4 bases and at J to 0 bases, leaving 6 bases not matched to a gene. Germline V gives CDR1 KGHSH, CDR2 LQKENI. In nucleotides, the CDR3 is TGTGCCAGCTCACACGGGACAGGGGGCTCTATGAACACTGAAGCTTTCTTT. Amino acids: CASSHGTGGSMNTEAFF.

This clone was seen only a few times. The chain has TRBV6-5 and TRBJ1-5; TRBD1 might be the D (5 bases). This CDR3 contains 14 residues. CDR1 and CDR2 from the germline V gene are MNHEY and SVGAGI. Between the trimmed V and J ends, which lost 10 bases and 1 base, there was a span of 14 bases. The CDR3 region is CATSIQESNQPQHF. CDR3 DNA: TGTGCCACGTCTATACAGGAAAGCAATCAGCCCCAGCATTTT.

V and J are TRBV4-1 and TRBJ2-1, with TRBD2 matching 10 bases. The CDR3 is 16 residues long. In germline, CDR1 is MGHRA, CDR2 YSYEKL. V lost 4 bases and J lost 10; bases outside the gene matches: 13. This CDR3 reads CASSPQQSGRAREQFF. The CDR3, as DNA: TGCGCCAGCAGCCCACAGCAAAGCGGGAGGGCCAGGGAGCAGTTCTTC.

The chain carries TRBV7-8 and TRBJ2-5; perhaps TRBD2 as D (5 bases). The CDR3 totals 14 residues. Germline lookup yields CDR1 SGHVS and CDR2 FQNEAQ. Trimming took 10 bases from V and 4 from J, leaving 19 bases between them. The CDR3 DNA reads as TGTGCCACCCGTCGGGGAGCGTCGAGAGAGACCCAGTACTTC. It specifies CATRRGASRETQYF.

Written as DNA, the CDR3 is TGTGCCAGCAGCTTAGGAGCGGGGGCGGTCTACAATGAGCAGTTCTTC. Its protein product is CASSLGAGAVYNEQFF. The gene calls are TRBV7-2 and TRBJ2-1; 8 bases match TRBD2. Per the germline V gene, CDR1 is SGHTA and CDR2 is FQGNSA. The CDR3 totals 16 residues. J was trimmed by 3 bases and V by 1 base; bases with no gene match: 5.

The rearrangement links TRBV5-8 to TRBJ1-3; 7 positions match TRBD1. CDR3 length equals 15 residues. V gave up 3 bases and J gave up 0 bases; unmatched junction bases: 3. Germline-derived CDR1 and CDR2 are SGHTS and YDEGEE. The CDR3 nucleotides are TGTGCCAGCAGCTCCACAGGGGCCTCTGGAAACACCATATATTTT. It translates to CASSSTGASGNTIYF.

The V and J genes are TRBV29-1 and TRBJ1-1; 7 positions match TRBD1. This CDR3 contains 14 residues. Trimming took 5 bases from V and 0 from J; bases not matched to a gene: 6. In germline, CDR1 is SQVTM, CDR2 ANQGSEA. The DNA of the CDR3 is TGCAGCGTTCACAGGGGCGGAGTGAACACTGAAGCTTTCTTT. This translates into CSVHRGGVNTEAFF.

The chain uses TRBV2 and TRBJ2-1, with D possibly being TRBD1 (6 bases). The germline gives CDR1 SNHLY, CDR2 FYNNEI. V lost 8 bases and J lost 7, with 15 bases in between. There are 13 residues in the CDR3. The DNA of the CDR3 is TGTGCCAGCGGGGGCCAAAGTCGGAATGAGCAGTTCTTC. It specifies CASGGQSRNEQFF.

This rearrangement joins TRBV28 to TRBJ1-2, with a tentative D call TRBD1 (5 bases). V was clipped by 2 bases and J by 2 bases, with 24 bases between them. This CDR3 is built from 19 residues. Germline V CDR1 and CDR2: MDHEN, SYDVKM. The CDR3 reads CASSLIVGAPIYENYGYTF. The DNA of the CDR3 is TGTGCCAGCAGTTTAATTGTAGGGGCCCCAATATACGAGAACTATGGCTACACCTTC.

The chain uses TRBV15 and TRBJ2-2; D not certain. Germline values: CDR1 LNHNV, CDR2 YYDKDF (reference sequence). Trimming cost V 0 bases and J 4 bases, with 12 bases left between them. The CDR3 is made up of 16 amino acids. The CDR3: CATSRDQGPGTGELFF. The CDR3 DNA follows: TGTGCCACCAGCAGAGATCAAGGCCCGGGCACCGGGGAGCTGTTTTTT. Filled out from reference TRBV15 and TRBJ2-2, the complete variable domain reads DAMVIQNPRYQVTQFGKPVTLSCSQTLNHNVMYWYQQKSSQAPKLLFHYYDKDFNNEADTPDNFQSRRPNTSFCFLDIRSPGLGDTAMYLCATSRDQGPGTGELFFGEGSRLTVL.

V usage is TRBV14 and J usage is TRBJ1-5; D is uncertain. This CDR3 has 12 amino acids. V lost 4 bases, J lost 16 bases, and 17 bases lay in between. The germline CDR1 and CDR2 sequences are SGHDN and FVKESK. CDR3 DNA: TGTGCCAGCAGCCCGTCCGGCCAGGTGTTACATTTT. Translated, it gives CASSPSGQVLHF.

This chain links TRBV3-1 (or the pseudogene TRBV3-2) with TRBJ1-1, with D perhaps TRBD1 (6 bases). Germline V gene sequence: CDR1 LGHDT, CDR2 YNNKEL (reference sequence). Deletions cut 4 bases from V and 1 base from J, with 13 bases between. The CDR3 totals 15 residues. The CDR3, as DNA: TGTGCCAGCAGCCGGCAGGACAGCAGGAACACTGAAGCTTTCTTT. It is translated as CASSRQDSRNTEAFF.

This clone was seen once. The chain recombines TRBV6-2 or TRBV6-3 with TRBJ2-1; tentatively, D is TRBD2 (6 bases). V lost 0 bases and J lost 9, with 21 bases in between. CDR1 and CDR2 from the germline V gene are MNHEY and SVGEGT. The CDR3 has 17 amino acids. The CDR3 bases are TGTGCCAGCAGTTACTCCATAACTGGCGGGGACCGGGGTGAGCAGTTCTTC. This sequence encodes CASSYSITGGDRGEQFF.

The genes are TRBV2 and TRBJ1-2, with 7 nucleotides matching TRBD1. V trimming: 6 bases; J trimming: 3 bases; junction bases outside the gene matches: 4. The CDR3 sequence is 13 residues long. Germline values: CDR1 SNHLY, CDR2 FYNNEI. The CDR3 DNA follows: TGTGCCAGCAGGTGGACAGGCGACTATGGCTACACCTTC. Amino acids: CASRWTGDYGYTF.

This clone was counted ten times or more. The rearrangement links TRBV7-9 to TRBJ2-1; 7 bases map to TRBD2. The length of the CDR3 is 16 residues. Trimming at V came to 5 bases and at J to 10 bases, leaving 17 bases not matched to a gene. Germline V gene lookup returns CDR1 SEHNR and CDR2 FQNEAQ (reference sequence). The CDR3 sequence: CASSHNGRELEDEQFF. The CDR3 DNA follows: TGTGCCAGCAGCCATAATGGGCGGGAGCTCGAAGACGAGCAGTTCTTC.

The chain combines TRBV7-9 with TRBJ2-3; TRBD1 might be the D (6 bases). The CDR3 is made up of 14 amino acids. Germline CDR1 SEHNR, CDR2 FQNEAQ (reference sequence). The V gene lost 4 bases and the J gene lost 4 bases, with 12 bases spanning the gap. Written as DNA, the CDR3 is TGTGCCAGCAGCTCCCTAGGACAGTCAGATACGCAGTATTTT. It encodes CASSSLGQSDTQYF. Complete variable domain (other parts from reference TRBV7-9 and TRBJ2-3): DTGVSQNPRHKITKRGQNVTFRCDPISEHNRLYWYRQTLGQGPEFLTYFQNEAQLEKSRLLSDRFSAERPKGSFSTLEIQRTEQGDSAMYLCASSSLGQSDTQYFGPGTRLTVL.

This CDR3 reads CASSNLAYEQYF. The CDR3 DNA reads TGTGCCAGCAGCAACCTAGCCTACGAGCAGTACTTC. V gene TRBV7-8 combines with J gene TRBJ2-7; no firm D call. The CDR3 is 12 amino acids. Germline V gene sequence: CDR1 SGHVS, CDR2 FQNEAQ. Trimming removed 5 bases at V and 2 bases at J, with 7 bases between.

This chain links TRBV24-1 with TRBJ2-3; D unresolved. The CDR3 sequence is 13 residues long. V lost 3 bases to trimming and J lost 3 bases, with 6 bases between them. CDR1 is KGHDR and CDR2 is SFDVKD in the germline V gene. The CDR3 DNA is TGTGCCACCAGTGATGTACAGACAGATACGCAGTATTTT. Amino acid sequence: CATSDVQTDTQYF.

The chain employs TRBV5-5 and TRBJ2-7, with TRBD2 matching 11 bases. The CDR3 covers 17 residues. The V gene's germline CDR1 is SGHKS and CDR2 YYEKEE (reference sequence). Trimming removed 0 bases from V and 4 bases from J; junction bases left unmatched: 9. The CDR3, as DNA: TGTGCCAGCAGCTTGGCCCCCCTAGCGGGGGGCCAGTACGAGCAGTACTTC. It is translated as CASSLAPLAGGQYEQYF.

The genes are TRBV11-2 and TRBJ1-1, with D possibly being TRBD1 (6 bases). The V gene lost 4 bases and the J gene lost 5 bases, with 20 bases spanning the gap. The germline V gene encodes CDR1 SGHAT and CDR2 FQNNGV. The CDR3 sequence is 16 residues long. The chain's CDR3 is CASSSRGNGVGTEAFF. In DNA form, the CDR3 reads TGTGCCAGCAGCTCAAGGGGGAATGGCGTTGGGACTGAAGCTTTCTTT.

The chain is built from TRBV28 and TRBJ1-5; TRBD1 is a possible D gene (5 bases). Germline CDR1 reads MDHEN; CDR2 reads SYDVKM. Trimming removed 7 bases at V and 5 bases at J, with 15 bases between. The CDR3 loop spans 14 amino acids. CDR3 amino acids: CASNVDNWDQPQHF. For the CDR3, the DNA is TGTGCCAGCAACGTGGACAATTGGGATCAGCCCCAGCATTTT.

The chain recombines TRBV7-9 with TRBJ2-7; TRBD2 aligns across 8 bases. This CDR3 is built from 16 residues. J lost 6 bases, V lost 6 bases, and 16 bases had no gene match. The germline CDR1 and CDR2 sequences are SEHNR and FQNEAQ (reference sequence). The CDR3 DNA is TGTGCCAGCAGTTTGGCCGCGGGAGGACCTGCTCTCGAGCAGTACTTC. The encoded protein is CASSLAAGGPALEQYF.